Listed below are T cell receptor beta chains from one sample, sequenced in a study of blood T cell repertoires in COVID-19. Profiled with immunoSEQ multiplex PCR; TCRdb holds only in-frame clones, not every one. The sample records about 210,000 clones, 80% to 90% being singletons. The source material was peripheral blood. These receptors all come from a middle-aged woman with active or convalescent COVID-19. Both conserved end residues are part of each CDR3. The order of the fields is J gene, V gene, clone size, D gene, CDR3 protein, CDR3 DNA. D genes are given only for firm matches. For some rows the clone size is stated as once, few or many, or as a class when expanded; others skip it.

j_gene: TRBJ1-5; v_gene: TRBV5-1; abundance: .; d_gene: .; CDR3aa: CASSLIGGGNQPQHF; CDR3nt: TGCGCCAGCAGCTTGATAGGGGGTGGGAATCAGCCCCAGCATTTT
j_gene: TRBJ1-5; v_gene: TRBV11-2; abundance: .; d_gene: TRBD1; CDR3aa: CASSLSPRTGVNQPQHF; CDR3nt: TGTGCCAGCAGCTTATCGCCACGGACAGGGGTAAATCAGCCCCAGCATTTT
j_gene: TRBJ1-3; v_gene: TRBV3-1/TRBV3-2; abundance: .; d_gene: .; CDR3aa: CASSQEGGYLGNTIYF; CDR3nt: TGTGCCAGCAGCCAAGAGGGGGGGTACCTGGGAAACACCATATATTTT
j_gene: TRBJ2-3; v_gene: TRBV4-1; abundance: once; d_gene: .; CDR3aa: CASSQLPQATDTQYF; CDR3nt: TGCGCCAGCAGCCAACTCCCGCAGGCCACAGATACGCAGTATTTT
j_gene: TRBJ1-4; v_gene: TRBV7-2; abundance: .; d_gene: .; CDR3aa: CASSERGVEKLFF; CDR3nt: TGTGCCAGCAGCGAAAGGGGTGTAGAAAAACTGTTTTTT
j_gene: TRBJ2-5; v_gene: TRBV28; abundance: .; d_gene: TRBD1; CDR3aa: CASSPHGQVEETQYF; CDR3nt: TGTGCCAGCAGTCCCCACGGACAGGTTGAAGAGACCCAGTACTTC
j_gene: TRBJ1-2; v_gene: TRBV28; abundance: .; d_gene: .; CDR3aa: CASSSYFRGGSYYGYTF; CDR3nt: TGTGCCAGCAGTTCCTATTTCCGAGGGGGATCCTACTATGGCTACACCTTC
j_gene: TRBJ1-5; v_gene: TRBV28; abundance: .; d_gene: .; CDR3aa: CASSWPLPQGIRQPQHF; CDR3nt: TGTGCCAGCAGTTGGCCCCTTCCCCAGGGAATTCGTCAGCCCCAGCATTTT
j_gene: TRBJ1-1; v_gene: TRBV28; abundance: .; d_gene: .; CDR3aa: CASSFPFGRDTEAFF; CDR3nt: TGTGCCAGCAGTTTCCCCTTTGGGAGGGACACTGAAGCTTTCTTT
j_gene: TRBJ2-7; v_gene: TRBV27; abundance: .; d_gene: TRBD2; CDR3aa: CASSLSLAETSYEQYF; CDR3nt: TGTGCCAGCAGTTTGTCACTAGCGGAAACTTCCTACGAGCAGTACTTC
j_gene: TRBJ2-1; v_gene: TRBV5-6; abundance: .; d_gene: TRBD2; CDR3aa: CASSLDPSGTYNEQFF; CDR3nt: TGTGCCAGCAGCTTGGATCCTAGCGGGACCTACAATGAGCAGTTCTTC
j_gene: TRBJ2-5; v_gene: TRBV21-1; abundance: .; d_gene: .; CDR3aa: CASSSRGQETQYF; CDR3nt: TGTGCCAGCAGTTCCAGGGGTCAGGAGACCCAGTACTTC
j_gene: TRBJ2-3; v_gene: TRBV9; abundance: .; d_gene: TRBD2; CDR3aa: CASSAQAGVNTDTQYF; CDR3nt: TGTGCCAGCAGCGCCCAAGCGGGGGTGAACACAGATACGCAGTATTTT
j_gene: TRBJ2-1; v_gene: TRBV2; abundance: few; d_gene: TRBD2; CDR3aa: CASRVRAGALYNEQFF; CDR3nt: TGTGCCAGCAGGGTTAGAGCGGGAGCGCTCTACAATGAGCAGTTCTTC
j_gene: TRBJ1-2; v_gene: TRBV28; abundance: .; d_gene: .; CDR3aa: CASSSQAIGGYTF; CDR3nt: TGTGCCAGCAGTTCACAGGCAATAGGTGGCTACACCTTC
j_gene: TRBJ2-1; v_gene: TRBV2; abundance: .; d_gene: .; CDR3aa: CASRELAGSYNEQFF; CDR3nt: TGTGCCAGCAGAGAACTAGCTGGTTCCTACAATGAGCAGTTCTTC
j_gene: TRBJ1-2; v_gene: TRBV28; abundance: once; d_gene: .; CDR3aa: CASSDAAWQYGGYTF; CDR3nt: TGTGCCAGCAGTGACGCGGCTTGGCAGTATGGTGGCTACACCTTC
j_gene: TRBJ1-1; v_gene: TRBV29-1; abundance: .; d_gene: .; CDR3aa: CSVVPERQTSSEAFF; CDR3nt: TGCAGCGTTGTGCCCGAGCGCCAGACCTCAAGTGAAGCTTTCTTT
j_gene: TRBJ2-3; v_gene: TRBV5-1; abundance: .; d_gene: .; CDR3aa: CASSPNGEPWDTQYF; CDR3nt: TGCGCCAGCAGCCCGAACGGGGAGCCGTGGGATACGCAGTATTTT
j_gene: TRBJ2-7; v_gene: TRBV21-1; abundance: once; d_gene: .; CDR3aa: CASSKVFWTGLREQYF; CDR3nt: TGTGCCAGCAGCAAAGTGTTCTGGACAGGGCTGCGCGAGCAGTACTTC
j_gene: TRBJ2-2; v_gene: TRBV19; abundance: .; d_gene: .; CDR3aa: CASSPDYNTGELFF; CDR3nt: TGTGCCAGTAGTCCAGACTATAACACCGGGGAGCTGTTTTTT
j_gene: TRBJ2-3; v_gene: TRBV3-1/TRBV3-2; abundance: .; d_gene: .; CDR3aa: CATQQGYTDTQYF; CDR3nt: TGTGCCACCCAACAGGGATACACAGATACGCAGTATTTT
j_gene: TRBJ2-1; v_gene: TRBV30; abundance: .; d_gene: .; CDR3aa: CAWSVRVGSHEQFF; CDR3nt: TGTGCCTGGAGTGTAAGGGTGGGGAGCCATGAGCAGTTCTTC
j_gene: TRBJ2-7; v_gene: TRBV19; abundance: .; d_gene: .; CDR3aa: CASSFGSSYEQYF; CDR3nt: TGTGCCAGTAGTTTTGGGAGCTCCTACGAGCAGTACTTC
j_gene: TRBJ2-7; v_gene: TRBV19; abundance: few; d_gene: TRBD1; CDR3aa: CASSTGQDLEQYF; CDR3nt: TGTGCCAGTAGTACCGGACAGGACCTCGAGCAGTACTTC
j_gene: TRBJ1-2; v_gene: TRBV6-5; abundance: .; d_gene: .; CDR3aa: CASRASGLGYTF; CDR3nt: TGTGCCAGCAGGGCCAGCGGGTTAGGCTACACCTTC
j_gene: TRBJ1-1; v_gene: TRBV11-3; abundance: .; d_gene: .; CDR3aa: CASSPLGGMNTEAFF; CDR3nt: TGTGCCAGCAGCCCCCTGGGGGGTATGAACACTGAAGCTTTCTTT